These 16 T cell receptor beta chains originate from one sample sequenced in a study of cytomegalovirus exposure and HLA in healthy donors. The data were produced by immunoSEQ multiplex PCR, yet TCRdb's version contains in-frame clones alone and is incomplete. The sample yields about 190,000 clones, 80% to 85% seen once. The sample taken for sequencing was PBMCs. Receptor source: a woman between 18 and 30 years old in good health and CMV-seropositive.

The V gene is TRBV7-6, the J gene TRBJ2-1, with D possibly being TRBD2 (7 bases). The V end lost 1 base, the J end lost 7 bases, and 20 bases lay between the germline ends. Looked up from germline, CDR1 is SGHVS and CDR2 is FNYEAQ. The length of the CDR3 is 17 residues. DNA of the CDR3: TGTGCCAGCAGCTTAGTTTGGGGCGGGGGCCTTACGAATGAGCAGTTCTTC. Its protein product is CASSLVWGGGLTNEQFF.

The chain joins TRBV6-5 to TRBJ1-5; D possibly corresponds to TRBD1 (6 bases). Germline CDR1 is MNHEY and CDR2 is SVGAGI. The CDR3 totals 14 residues. V lost 6 bases and J 3 bases, leaving 12 bases between the germline ends. The CDR3 DNA reads as TGTGCCAGCAGCCGAGACAGGCACAATCAGCCCCAGCATTTT. It specifies CASSRDRHNQPQHF.

The chain joins TRBV11-2 to TRBJ1-3; D is unresolved. The V and J ends lost 1 base and 6 bases respectively, with 10 bases between them. The CDR3 contains 14 residues. CDR1 and CDR2 from the germline V gene are SGHAT and FQNNGV. The CDR3 reads CASSLAGNVNTIYF. The CDR3, as DNA: TGTGCCAGCAGCTTAGCAGGCAACGTAAACACCATATATTTT.

V and J are TRBV4-1 and TRBJ2-3; 8 bases are shared with TRBD2. CDR3 length equals 16 residues. Per the germline V gene, CDR1 is MGHRA and CDR2 is YSYEKL. After removal of 7 bases from V and 2 bases from J, the junction contained 11 bases not matched to a gene. This CDR3 is CASKKLAGGSTDTQYF. CDR3 sequence (DNA): TGCGCCAGCAAGAAATTGGCGGGGGGCTCCACAGATACGCAGTATTTT.

V gene TRBV9 combines with J gene TRBJ2-2; TRBD2 matches at 8 bases. V was clipped by 1 base and J by 7 bases; unmatched bases: 18. The germline gives CDR1 SGDLS, CDR2 YYNGEE. The CDR3 covers 19 residues. The CDR3 DNA follows: TGTGCCAGCAGCGTAAATCTCATCGGGGGGGATAAACGCGTCGGGGAGCTGTTTTTT. It yields the protein CASSVNLIGGDKRVGELFF. The full variable domain, rest sourced from reference TRBV9 and TRBJ2-2, is DSGVTQTPKHLITATGQRVTLRCSPRSGDLSVYWYQQSLDQGLQFLIQYYNGEERAKGNILERFSAQQFPDLHSELNLSSLELGDSALYFCASSVNLIGGDKRVGELFFGEGSRLTVL.

V usage is TRBV5-4 and J usage is TRBJ1-2; D possibly corresponds to TRBD1 (5 bases). The V gene lost 4 bases and the J gene lost 6 bases, with 10 bases spanning the gap. The CDR3 covers 12 residues. Germline loops: CDR1 SGHNT, CDR2 YYREEE (reference sequence). The CDR3 here is CASSVTGDGYTF. In nucleotides, the CDR3 is TGTGCCAGCAGCGTAACGGGGGATGGCTACACCTTC.

The rearrangement uses TRBV27 and TRBJ1-4, with D perhaps TRBD1 (5 bases). From germline, CDR1 is MNHEY and CDR2 SMNVEV (reference sequence). V was pared by 3 bases and J by 3 bases, with 8 bases between. The CDR3 sequence is 14 residues long. The DNA of the CDR3 is TGTGCCAGCAGTTTTGGGGCGGCTAATGAAAAACTGTTTTTT. Translated: CASSFGAANEKLFF.

The chain employs TRBV4-1 and TRBJ1-6; tentative D call: TRBD1 (6 bases). Germline values: CDR1 MGHRA, CDR2 YSYEKL. Trimming took off 1 base at V and 8 bases at J, with 6 bases between the two ends. CDR3 length equals 13 residues. CDR3 loop: CASSQGTDSPLHF. DNA for the CDR3: TGCGCCAGCAGCCAAGGGACAGATTCACCCCTCCACTTT.

CDR3 coding DNA: TGTGCCAGCAGTTACTCGGGACAGGGGGTGAACACTGAAGCTTTCTTT. This gives the protein CASSYSGQGVNTEAFF. This chain connects TRBV6-5 to TRBJ1-1, with TRBD1 matching over 11 bases. In germline, CDR1 is MNHEY, CDR2 SVGAGI. The CDR3 contains 16 residues. V lost 0 bases and J lost 0; bases outside the gene matches: 0.

This clone was observed a handful of times. The chain has TRBV9 and TRBJ1-6, with unresolved D. The germline V and J ends were trimmed by 7 bases and 10 bases, with 9 bases remaining between them. The CDR3 totals 11 residues. The V gene's germline CDR1 is SGDLS and CDR2 YYNGEE. The CDR3 nucleotides are TGTGCCAGCGGCAGGCAGTCACCCCTCCACTTT. It translates to CASGRQSPLHF.

V gene TRBV7-3 combines with J gene TRBJ2-5; D is uncertain. The CDR3 covers 13 residues. Trimming took 2 bases from V and 9 from J, leaving 13 bases between them. The germline CDR1 and CDR2 sequences are SGHTA and FQGTGA. Written as DNA, the CDR3 is TGTGCCAGCAGCTTAGGGCCCCTCAGGCCCCAGTACTTC. This encodes CASSLGPLRPQYF.

The chain employs TRBV5-6 and TRBJ2-5; D gene uncertain. With 2 bases removed from V and 0 bases from J, the gap between germline ends came to 17 bases. This CDR3 has 17 amino acids. Germline V gives CDR1 SGHDT, CDR2 YYEEEE. For the CDR3, the DNA is TGTGCCAGCAGCTTCAGGTCTACAGAGAAGTACCAAGAGACCCAGTACTTC. Residues: CASSFRSTEKYQETQYF.

The chain joins TRBV6-1 to TRBJ2-3; 7 nucleotides agree with TRBD2. The length of the CDR3 is 15 residues. The ends lost 10 bases at V and 1 base at J; junction bases unmatched: 11. Germline assignment: CDR1 MNHNS and CDR2 SASEGT. CDR3 sequence: CATIAGTTGTDTQYF. In DNA form, the CDR3 reads TGTGCCACCATCGCCGGGACTACCGGCACAGATACGCAGTATTTT.

This rearrangement joins TRBV6-1 to TRBJ1-6; 10 nucleotides line up with TRBD1. CDR1 is MNHNS and CDR2 is SASEGT in the germline V gene. V lost 6 bases and J lost 5; bases outside the gene matches: 4. The CDR3 contains 15 residues. CDR3 sequence: CASRTGGQDNSPLHF. CDR3 DNA sequence: TGTGCCAGCAGGACAGGGGGCCAGGATAATTCACCCCTCCACTTT.

The chain is built from TRBV9 and TRBJ1-5; D is undetermined. From germline, CDR1 is SGDLS and CDR2 YYNGEE. Trimming shortened V by 0 bases and J by 5 bases, and 12 bases separated the two germline ends. This CDR3 region has 15 residues. CDR3: CASSVGPGRDQPQHF. CDR3 DNA sequence: TGTGCCAGCAGCGTAGGGCCCGGGAGGGATCAGCCCCAGCATTTT.

The rearrangement joins TRBV2 to TRBJ2-2; 9 bases agree with TRBD2. Germline V gene sequence: CDR1 SNHLY, CDR2 FYNNEI. Unmatched junction bases numbered 4, after V lost 8 bases and J lost 6 bases. The CDR3 runs 13 residues. This chain's CDR3 is CASGLAGSGELFF. CDR3 DNA: TGTGCCAGCGGTCTAGCGGGGTCCGGGGAGCTGTTTTTT. Full variable domain (missing parts from reference TRBV2 and TRBJ2-2): EPEVTQTPSHQVTQMGQEVILRCVPISNHLYFYWYRQILGQKVEFLVSFYNNEISEKSEIFDDQFSVERPDGSNFTLKIRSTKLEDSAMYFCASGLAGSGELFFGEGSRLTVL.